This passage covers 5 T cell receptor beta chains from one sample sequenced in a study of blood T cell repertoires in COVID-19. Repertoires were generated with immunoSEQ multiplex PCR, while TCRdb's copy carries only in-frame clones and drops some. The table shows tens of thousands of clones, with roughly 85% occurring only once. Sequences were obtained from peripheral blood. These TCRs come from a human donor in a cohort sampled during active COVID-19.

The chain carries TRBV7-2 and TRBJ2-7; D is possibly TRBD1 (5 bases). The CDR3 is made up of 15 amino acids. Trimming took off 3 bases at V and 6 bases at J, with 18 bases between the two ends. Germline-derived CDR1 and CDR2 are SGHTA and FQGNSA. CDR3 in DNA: TGTGCCAGCAGCTTCATAGATTTGAATAGGGGCGAGCAGTACTTC. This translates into CASSFIDLNRGEQYF.

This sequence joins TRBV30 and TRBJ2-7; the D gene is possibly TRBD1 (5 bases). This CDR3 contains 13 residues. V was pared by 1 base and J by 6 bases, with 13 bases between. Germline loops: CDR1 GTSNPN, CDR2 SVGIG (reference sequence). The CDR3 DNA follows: TGTGCCTGGAGTGATCAGAGAAGGGGCGAGCAGTACTTC. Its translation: CAWSDQRRGEQYF.

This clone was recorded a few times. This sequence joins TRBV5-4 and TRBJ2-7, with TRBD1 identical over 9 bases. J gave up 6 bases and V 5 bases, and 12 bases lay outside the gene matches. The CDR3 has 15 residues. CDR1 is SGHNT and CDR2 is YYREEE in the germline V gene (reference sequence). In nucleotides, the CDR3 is TGTGCCAGCAGTGCTGGGGACAGGGCTGGGCGCGAGCAGTACTTC. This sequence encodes CASSAGDRAGREQYF.

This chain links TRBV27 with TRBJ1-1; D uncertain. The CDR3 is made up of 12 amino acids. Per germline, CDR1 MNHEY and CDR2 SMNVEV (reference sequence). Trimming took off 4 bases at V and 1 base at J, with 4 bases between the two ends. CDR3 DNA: TGTGCCAGCAGTTCCGGGAACACTGAAGCTTTCTTT. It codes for CASSSGNTEAFF.

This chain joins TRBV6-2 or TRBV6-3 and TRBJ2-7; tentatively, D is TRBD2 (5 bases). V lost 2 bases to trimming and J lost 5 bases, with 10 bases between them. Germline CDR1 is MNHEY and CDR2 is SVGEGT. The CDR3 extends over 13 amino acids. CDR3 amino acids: CASSYLTRDEQYF. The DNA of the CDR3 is TGTGCCAGCAGTTACCTGACGAGGGACGAGCAGTACTTC.